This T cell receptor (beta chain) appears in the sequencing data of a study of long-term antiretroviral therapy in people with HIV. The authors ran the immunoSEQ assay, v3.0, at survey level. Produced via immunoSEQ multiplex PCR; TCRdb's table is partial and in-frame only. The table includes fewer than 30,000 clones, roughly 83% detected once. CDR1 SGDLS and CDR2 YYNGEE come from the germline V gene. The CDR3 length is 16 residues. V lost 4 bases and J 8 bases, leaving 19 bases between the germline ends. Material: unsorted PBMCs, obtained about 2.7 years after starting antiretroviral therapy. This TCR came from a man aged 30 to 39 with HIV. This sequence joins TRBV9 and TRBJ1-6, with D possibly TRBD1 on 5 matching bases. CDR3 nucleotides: TGTGCCAGCAGCCCCCCGGGGCAGGGTTCCTATTCACCCCTCCACTTT. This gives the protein CASSPPGQGSYSPLHF.